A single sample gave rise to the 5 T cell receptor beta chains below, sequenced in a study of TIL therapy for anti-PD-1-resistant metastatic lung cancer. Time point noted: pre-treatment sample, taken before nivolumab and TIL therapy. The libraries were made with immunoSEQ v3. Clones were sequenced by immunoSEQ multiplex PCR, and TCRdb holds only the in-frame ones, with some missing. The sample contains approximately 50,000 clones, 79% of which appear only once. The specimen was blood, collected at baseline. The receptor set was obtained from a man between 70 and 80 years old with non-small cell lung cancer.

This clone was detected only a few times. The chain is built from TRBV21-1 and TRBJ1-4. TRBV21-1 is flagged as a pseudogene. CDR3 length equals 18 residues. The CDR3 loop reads CASSNYRAERSTNEKLFF. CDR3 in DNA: TGTGCCAGCAGCAATTATAGGGCAGAAAGATCAACTAATGAAAAACTGTTTTTT.

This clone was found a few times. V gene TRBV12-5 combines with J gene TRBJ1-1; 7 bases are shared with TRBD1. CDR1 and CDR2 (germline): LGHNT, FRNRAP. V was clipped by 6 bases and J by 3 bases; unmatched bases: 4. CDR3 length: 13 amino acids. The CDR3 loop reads CASGPGQHTEAFF. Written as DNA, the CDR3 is TGTGCTAGTGGCCCGGGACAGCACACTGAAGCTTTCTTT.

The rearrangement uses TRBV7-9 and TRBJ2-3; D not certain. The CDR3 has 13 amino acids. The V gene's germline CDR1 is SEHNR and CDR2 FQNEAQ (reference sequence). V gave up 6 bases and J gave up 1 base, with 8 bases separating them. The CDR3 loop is CASSSQGTDTQYF. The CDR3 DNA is TGTGCCAGCAGTTCTCAGGGCACAGATACGCAGTATTTT.

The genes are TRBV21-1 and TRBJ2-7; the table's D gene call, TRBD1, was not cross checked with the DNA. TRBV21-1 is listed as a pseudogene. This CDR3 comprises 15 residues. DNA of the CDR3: TGTGCCAGCAGCAAAGGAAAGGGGGTCGCCTACGAGCAGTACTTC. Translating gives CASSKGKGVAYEQYF.

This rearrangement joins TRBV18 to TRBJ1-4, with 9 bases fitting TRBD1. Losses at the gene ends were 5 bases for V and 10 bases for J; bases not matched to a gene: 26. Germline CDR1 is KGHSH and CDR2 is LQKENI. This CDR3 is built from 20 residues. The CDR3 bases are TGTGCCAGCTCAACAAGCCCTGGGGACAGGGATTTCGATACGAGGGGAAAACTGTTTTTT. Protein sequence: CASSTSPGDRDFDTRGKLFF.